This TCR beta chain was documented in a study of shared clonotypes between healthy human individuals. Naive CD8 cells, CD45RO-negative and positively selected for CCR7, excluded terminally differentiated effector memory CD45RA+ cells. The method was immunoSEQ multiplex PCR; TCRdb's version includes in-frame clones alone and lacks a portion of them. The sample lists 550,000 to 750,000 clones, about 91% occurring once. This receptor was taken from a man aged 30 to 45 in good health. The sample taken for sequencing was naive CD8+ T cells sorted from blood.

The CDR3, as DNA: TGTGCCAGCAGTGAACGCAGGGATTCAGATACGCAGTATTTT. The encoded protein is CASSERRDSDTQYF. This chain joins TRBV25-1 and TRBJ2-3; possibly TRBD1 for D (5 bases). The CDR3 extends over 14 amino acids. Germline-derived CDR1 and CDR2 are MGHDK and SYGVNS. V shed 2 bases and J shed 4 bases, with 10 bases lying between them.